This T cell receptor (beta chain) is drawn from a study of cytomegalovirus exposure and HLA in healthy donors. Findings and limits, study-wide: Immune exposure was documented only through CMV serostatus.

PCR used 60 Vbeta primers and 13 Jbeta primers. The assay was immunoSEQ multiplex PCR, and TCRdb's table has in-frame clones only and misses some. Of fewer than 250,000 clones in the sample, more than 65% were seen once. Worth noting for this clone: Its antigen remains unknown.

The CDR3 is 15 residues long. Germline V gene sequence: CDR1 LNHNV, CDR2 YYDKDF (reference sequence). The J segment lost 4 bases and the V segment lost 5 bases, leaving 8 bases of the junction unmatched. The chain carries TRBV15 and TRBJ1-1; TRBD1 aligns across 9 bases. This clonotype originated in a woman between 25 and 40 years old in good health and CMV-seronegative. Sequenced sample: PBMCs. The CDR3 DNA reads TGTGCCACCAGCCCTGGACAGGGGAGGGGCACTGAAGCTTTCTTT. Its protein product is CATSPGQGRGTEAFF.